Following are 26 T cell receptor beta chains from one sample sequenced in a study of cytomegalovirus exposure and HLA in healthy donors. Primers for the PCR totalled 60 Vbeta and 13 Jbeta. Profiled with immunoSEQ multiplex PCR; TCRdb holds only in-frame clones, not every one. The sample has under 200,000 clones, around 80% seen once. Material: PBMCs. The receptor source for this set is a man between 40 and 49 years old in good health and CMV-seronegative.

V usage is TRBV7-4 and J usage is TRBJ2-7; 14 positions agree with TRBD2. The CDR3 totals 17 residues. Germline V gene sequence: CDR1 SGHVT, CDR2 SQSDAQ. Germline trimming cut 3 bases from V and 2 bases from J; bases unmatched to any gene: 6. The CDR3 coding sequence is TGTGCCAGCAGCTTTGGGGGGACTAGCGGGAGAGCCTACGAGCAGTACTTC. Its translation is CASSFGGTSGRAYEQYF.

The chain is built from TRBV19 and TRBJ2-7; possibly TRBD2 for D (6 bases). CDR1 is LNHDA, CDR2 SQIVND, per germline (reference sequence). This CDR3 has 14 residues. With 5 bases removed from V and 2 bases from J, the gap between germline ends came to 13 bases. The CDR3 nucleotides are TGTGCCAGTAGTCTCCAGCGGGCCCCCTACGAGCAGTACTTC. Its translation: CASSLQRAPYEQYF.

The chain links TRBV5-4 to TRBJ2-1; 9 nucleotides match TRBD2. Germline V gene sequence: CDR1 SGHNT, CDR2 YYREEE (reference sequence). This CDR3 spans 15 amino acids. J was trimmed by 7 bases and V by 0 bases; bases with no gene match: 5. CDR3 in DNA: TGTGCCAGCAGCTTGGCCAGCGGGAGGCAAAATGAGCAGTTCTTC. Amino acids: CASSLASGRQNEQFF.

This clone came up a few times. The chain links TRBV4-2 to TRBJ2-2, with D possibly TRBD1 on 6 matching bases. Germline V gives CDR1 LGHNA, CDR2 YNFKEQ. Deletions cut 4 bases from V and 1 base from J, with 7 bases between. The CDR3 has 14 residues. Written as DNA, the CDR3 is TGTGCCAGCAGCCCGGGACAGAACACCGGGGAGCTGTTTTTT. It translates to CASSPGQNTGELFF.

The rearrangement links TRBV9 to TRBJ2-7; maybe TRBD1 (6 bases). The V end lost 2 bases, the J end lost 3 bases, and 15 bases lay between the germline ends. The CDR3 is made up of 15 amino acids. Germline lookup yields CDR1 SGDLS and CDR2 YYNGEE. CDR3 residues: CASSVQSDSFYEQYF. CDR3 in DNA: TGTGCCAGCAGCGTCCAATCGGACAGCTTCTACGAGCAGTACTTC.

The chain links TRBV11-3 to TRBJ2-1; D remains ambiguous. Germline lookup yields CDR1 SGHNT and CDR2 YENEEA. Trimming shortened V by 5 bases and J by 7 bases, and 9 bases separated the two germline ends. CDR3 size: 12 residues. The CDR3 spells CASSIVPNEQFF. CDR3 nucleotide sequence: TGTGCCAGCAGCATAGTCCCAAATGAGCAGTTCTTC.

CDR3 nucleotides: TGTGCCTGGAGTAGGGAGGCCGGGGAGCTGTTTTTT. Its protein product is CAWSREAGELFF. The J gene is TRBJ2-2, the V gene TRBV30; D is perhaps TRBD2 (6 bases). This CDR3 contains 12 residues. V was pared by 2 bases and J by 6 bases, with 7 bases between. From germline, CDR1 is GTSNPN and CDR2 SVGIG (reference sequence).

This chain links TRBV6-5 with TRBJ1-5; no clear D gene. Germline CDR1 is MNHEY and CDR2 is SVGAGI. CDR3 size: 11 residues. Trimming stripped 8 bases from V and 7 bases from J, with 9 bases between. The CDR3 reads CASGRAQPQHF. CDR3 DNA: TGTGCCAGCGGGAGGGCACAGCCCCAGCATTTT.

This chain joins TRBV11-3 and TRBJ2-3; D is undetermined. V was shortened by 2 bases and J by 5 bases, with 5 bases between the two germline ends. This CDR3 comprises 12 residues. Per the germline V gene, CDR1 is SGHNT and CDR2 is YENEEA. The CDR3 bases are TGTGCCAGCAGCTTACACAGAGATACGCAGTATTTT. Protein sequence: CASSLHRDTQYF.

V usage is TRBV29-1 and J usage is TRBJ2-1; tentative D call: TRBD2 (6 bases). CDR1 and CDR2 (germline): SQVTM, ANQGSEA. V was shortened by 8 bases and J by 6 bases, with 14 bases between the two germline ends. The CDR3 is 12 residues long. The chain's CDR3 is CSSGASANEQFF. CDR3 nucleotide sequence: TGCAGCTCCGGGGCTAGCGCCAATGAGCAGTTCTTC.

The chain uses TRBV5-7 and TRBJ2-7; D perhaps matches TRBD2 (6 bases). TRBV5-7 is assigned to the ORF class and has an uncertain function. CDR3 size: 14 residues. Trimming shortened V by 2 bases and J by 2 bases, and 11 bases separated the two germline ends. The CDR3 region is CASSFPGDPYEQYF. For the CDR3, the DNA is TGTGCCAGCAGCTTTCCGGGAGACCCCTACGAGCAGTACTTC.

This chain uses TRBV5-1 with TRBJ2-1; 8 bases map to TRBD2. The CDR3 is 15 residues long. CDR1 and CDR2 from the germline V gene are SGHRS and YFSETQ. Trimming at V came to 6 bases and at J to 4 bases, leaving 9 bases not matched to a gene. In DNA, the CDR3 is TGCGCCAGCACCATTAGCGGGGAGGGTTACAATGAGCAGTTCTTC. Protein sequence: CASTISGEGYNEQFF.

The V gene is TRBV19, the J gene TRBJ2-3; TRBD2 might be the D (5 bases). The CDR3 totals 14 residues. CDR1 and CDR2 from the germline V gene are LNHDA and SQIVND (reference sequence). Trimming took 5 bases from V and 0 from J, leaving 9 bases between them. The CDR3 reads CASSPGSSTDTQYF. The CDR3 DNA follows: TGTGCCAGTAGTCCGGGGAGTAGCACAGATACGCAGTATTTT. Combining the CDR3 with reference TRBV19 and TRBJ2-3 gives the whole variable domain DGGITQSPKYLFRKEGQNVTLSCEQNLNHDAMYWYRQDPGQGLRLIYYSQIVNDFQKGDIAEGYSVSREKKESFPLTVTSAQKNPTAFYLCASSPGSSTDTQYFGPGTRLTVL.

This clone was observed once. This chain connects TRBV25-1 to TRBJ2-7, with 14 bases matching TRBD2. This CDR3 has 16 residues. V was pared by 3 bases and J by 7 bases, with 8 bases of the junction left unmatched. CDR1 MGHDK and CDR2 SYGVNS come from the germline V gene. The CDR3 loop is CASSDQGLAGEEEQYF. The CDR3 nucleotides read TGTGCCAGCAGTGACCAGGGACTAGCGGGAGAGGAAGAGCAGTACTTC.

This chain joins TRBV11-3 and TRBJ2-2; 8 bases match TRBD2. The germline V gene encodes CDR1 SGHNT and CDR2 YENEEA. This CDR3 is built from 15 residues. The V gene end was trimmed by 1 base and the J gene end by 6 bases; junction bases not matched to a gene: 4. CDR3 in amino acids: CASSLVTGGAGELFF. In nucleotides, the CDR3 is TGTGCCAGCAGCTTAGTGACGGGGGGGGCCGGGGAGCTGTTTTTT.

The CDR3 protein is CASMRTSGDLEQYF. In DNA form, the CDR3 reads TGCGCCAGCATGCGTACTAGCGGGGACTTGGAGCAGTACTTC. The rearrangement links TRBV5-1 to TRBJ2-7, with 10 bases matching TRBD2. CDR3 length: 14 residues. V gave up 6 bases and J gave up 7 bases; unmatched junction bases: 10. CDR1 is SGHRS and CDR2 is YFSETQ in the germline V gene. The whole variable domain, filled in from reference TRBV5-1 and TRBJ2-7, reads KAGVTQTPRYLIKTRGQQVTLSCSPISGHRSVSWYQQTPGQGLQFLFEYFSETQRNKGNFPGRFSGRQFSNSRSEMNVSTLELGDSALYLCASMRTSGDLEQYFGPGTRLTVT.

V gene TRBV6-5 combines with J gene TRBJ1-6, with 7 bases that match TRBD1. Germline values: CDR1 MNHEY, CDR2 SVGAGI. V gave up 2 bases and J gave up 10 bases; unmatched junction bases: 8. The CDR3 has 15 residues. Here the CDR3 DNA reads TGTGCCAGCAGTTACAACGGACAGGTGTTGTCACCCCTCCACTTT. Amino acid sequence: CASSYNGQVLSPLHF.

The rearrangement links TRBV28 to TRBJ2-7; 7 bases are a match to TRBD2. CDR3 length: 15 amino acids. The junction had 5 bases not matched to a gene; V was cut back by 2 bases and J by 1 base. Germline values: CDR1 MDHEN, CDR2 SYDVKM. The chain's CDR3 is CASSLVSGSSYEQYF. The CDR3 nucleotides are TGTGCCAGCAGTTTAGTTAGCGGGTCTTCCTACGAGCAGTACTTC.

The rearrangement joins TRBV27 to TRBJ2-3; 11 bases align to TRBD2. This CDR3 region has 14 residues. Trimming took 6 bases from V and 4 from J; bases not matched to a gene: 3. Germline CDR1 and CDR2: MNHEY and SMNVEV (reference sequence). The CDR3 sequence: CASRLLAGADTQYF. The CDR3 nucleotides read TGTGCCAGCAGGTTACTAGCGGGAGCAGATACGCAGTATTTT.

This clone was seen a handful of times. The chain is built from TRBV27 and TRBJ2-5, with 9 bases aligning to TRBD2. Matching the DNA end better, TRBJ2-7 makes the J call doubtful. This CDR3 has 16 residues. Germline V lookup: CDR1 MNHEY, CDR2 SMNVEV (reference sequence). CDR3: CASSLRSSGILYEQYF. CDR3 nucleotides: TGTGCCAGCAGTCTAAGGTCTAGCGGGATCCTCTACGAGCAGTACTTC.

The chain joins TRBV11-2 to TRBJ2-7; D not certain. The germline V and J ends were trimmed by 0 bases and 4 bases, with 10 bases remaining between them. The CDR3 is made up of 14 amino acids. Germline CDR1 is SGHAT and CDR2 is FQNNGV. The CDR3 sequence: CASSLDIPPYEQYF. In DNA form, the CDR3 reads TGTGCCAGCAGCTTAGATATTCCCCCTTACGAGCAGTACTTC. The variable domain in full, with the rest retrieved from reference TRBV11-2 and TRBJ2-7, is EAGVAQSPRYKIIEKRQSVAFWCNPISGHATLYWYQQILGQGPKLLIQFQNNGVVDDSQLPKDRFSAERLKGVDSTLKIQPAKLEDSAVYLCASSLDIPPYEQYFGPGTRLTVT.

This clone was detected once. The V gene is TRBV5-1, the J gene TRBJ2-3; 11 positions agree with TRBD2. This CDR3 has 15 residues. V dropped 4 bases and J dropped 7; count of bases not matched to a gene: 8. The germline gives CDR1 SGHRS, CDR2 YFSETQ. CDR3 nucleotide sequence: TGCGCCAGCAGCATTCCTAGCGGGAGGCTGAATACGCAGTATTTT. It encodes CASSIPSGRLNTQYF.

This clone was observed a few times. The conserved phenylalanine or tryptophan is not found at the CDR3 terminus, so this likely reflects a read error. This chain links TRBV18 with TRBJ2-7; TRBD2 agrees at 15 bases. The V segment lost 2 bases and the J segment 5 bases; nucleotides outside the gene matches: 4. The length of the CDR3 is 16 residues. Germline CDR1 reads KGHSH; CDR2 reads LQKENI. CDR3 DNA: TGTGCCAGCTCACCAGGACTAGCGGGGGGGGCCAACGAGCAGTACCTC. Encoded protein: CASSPGLAGGANEQYL.

The sample holds a few counts of this clone. CDR3 DNA: TGTGCCAGCAGCTCCTTGCTAGCGGGAGCAAACAATGAGCAGTTCTTC. Encoded protein: CASSSLLAGANNEQFF. The chain recombines TRBV7-9 with TRBJ2-1; 10 nucleotides line up with TRBD2. Unmatched junction bases numbered 8, after V lost 4 bases and J lost 5 bases. The CDR3 extends over 16 amino acids. The germline V gene encodes CDR1 SEHNR and CDR2 FQNEAQ (reference sequence).

The chain links TRBV7-2 to TRBJ2-7; 13 bases are shared with TRBD2. Germline V CDR1 and CDR2: SGHTA, FQGNSA. This CDR3 has 17 residues. Trimming removed 1 base from V and 4 bases from J; junction bases left unmatched: 7. This CDR3 reads CASSLGATSGRPYEQYF. CDR3 bases: TGTGCCAGCAGCTTAGGGGCGACTAGCGGGAGGCCATACGAGCAGTACTTC. Complete variable domain (other parts from reference TRBV7-2 and TRBJ2-7): GAGVSQSPSNKVTEKGKDVELRCDPISGHTALYWYRQSLGQGLEFLIYFQGNSAPDKSGLPSDRFSAERTGGSVSTLTIQRTQQEDSAVYLCASSLGATSGRPYEQYFGPGTRLTVT.

This clone occurred a few times. The gene calls are TRBV30 and TRBJ1-2; the D is unclear. Germline lookup yields CDR1 GTSNPN and CDR2 SVGIG (reference sequence). V was shortened by 5 bases and J by 5 bases, with 15 bases between the two germline ends. The CDR3 runs 13 residues. This CDR3 reads CAWRRPPGYGYTF. CDR3 DNA sequence: TGTGCCTGGCGCAGGCCCCCGGGATATGGCTACACCTTC.